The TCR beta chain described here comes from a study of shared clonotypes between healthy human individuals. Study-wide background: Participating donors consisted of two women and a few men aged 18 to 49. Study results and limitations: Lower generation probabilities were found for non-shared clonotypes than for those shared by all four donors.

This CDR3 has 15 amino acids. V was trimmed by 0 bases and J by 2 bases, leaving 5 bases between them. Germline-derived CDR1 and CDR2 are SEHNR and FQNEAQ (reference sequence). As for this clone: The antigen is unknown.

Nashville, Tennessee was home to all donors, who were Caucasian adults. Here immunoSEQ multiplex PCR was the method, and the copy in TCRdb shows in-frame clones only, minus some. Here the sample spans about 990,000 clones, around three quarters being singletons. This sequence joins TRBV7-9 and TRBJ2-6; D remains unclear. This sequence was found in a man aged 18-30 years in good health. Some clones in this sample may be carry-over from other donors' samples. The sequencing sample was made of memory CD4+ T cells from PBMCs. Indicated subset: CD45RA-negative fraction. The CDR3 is CASSLAGTGANVLTF. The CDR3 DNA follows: TGTGCCAGCAGCTTAGCAGGGACTGGGGCCAACGTCCTGACTTTC.